This T cell receptor (beta chain) was identified during a study of metastatic and nonmetastatic thyroid tumors. This clone was seen repeatedly, ten times or more. Patients had received no treatment of any kind before thyroid surgery. Trimming removed 5 bases at V and 4 bases at J, with 18 bases between. The germline V gene has CDR1 SGHKS and CDR2 YYEKEE (reference sequence). The CDR3 has 15 residues. MiXCR was used by TCRdb to re-call the PCR reads. The sample holds over 20,000 clones, around a third seen once. The rearrangement uses TRBV5-5 and TRBJ1-1; a possible D gene is TRBD1 (6 bases). Sequencing used blood. This clonotype was obtained from a female donor with papillary thyroid cancer or a benign thyroid nodule (not recorded which). Some clones in this sample may be carry-over from other donors' samples. The CDR3 is CASSLDEGEGTEAFF. DNA for the CDR3: TGTGCCAGCAGTTTAGATGAGGGGGAAGGCACTGAAGCTTTCTTT.